Listed here are 23 T cell receptor beta chains from one sample, sequenced in a study of blood T cell repertoires in COVID-19. TCRdb's copy holds only in-frame clones and misses some; the assay was immunoSEQ multiplex PCR. This sample carries 200,000 to 250,000 clones, around nine tenths of them seen once, and the ten largest clones take 2.7%. The sequenced sample consisted of peripheral blood. All receptors derive from a woman aged 55-70 years with acute or convalescent COVID-19.

This clone was detected once. The rearrangement joins TRBV28 to TRBJ1-5; D gene unclear. V was shortened by 6 bases and J by 6 bases, with 9 bases between the two germline ends. Germline V gene lookup returns CDR1 MDHEN and CDR2 SYDVKM. The CDR3 sequence is 12 residues long. The CDR3 loop reads CASRGGSQPQHF. CDR3 DNA: TGTGCCAGCAGGGGAGGCAGTCAGCCCCAGCATTTT.

The rearrangement links TRBV13 to TRBJ2-3; 8 positions match TRBD2. V dropped 5 bases and J dropped 4; count of bases not matched to a gene: 8. The CDR3 runs to 15 residues. Germline values: CDR1 PRHDT, CDR2 FYEKMQ (reference sequence). The DNA for the CDR3 is TGTGCCAGCAGCCCCCGACTAGCGAGGGCAGATACGCAGTATTTT. It is translated as CASSPRLARADTQYF.

This chain links TRBV6-2 or TRBV6-3 with TRBJ2-1; 11 positions match TRBD1. Per the germline V gene, CDR1 is MNHEY and CDR2 is SVGEGT. This CDR3 has 16 residues. V lost 1 base, J lost 5 bases, and 4 bases stayed unmatched. The CDR3 is CASSYFRTGGHNEQFF. CDR3 in DNA: TGTGCCAGCAGTTACTTCCGGACAGGGGGCCACAATGAGCAGTTCTTC.

The V and J genes are TRBV18 and TRBJ1-2; 8 nucleotides line up with TRBD1. Trimming removed 2 bases from V and 0 bases from J; junction bases left unmatched: 5. The CDR3 is 16 residues long. CDR1 and CDR2 from the germline V gene are KGHSH and LQKENI. The CDR3 nucleotides are TGTGCCAGCTCACCAGCCGGGACAGGATCTAACTATGGCTACACCTTC. Translated: CASSPAGTGSNYGYTF.

The CDR3 spells CAWTPPGGTGPYGYTF. In DNA form, the CDR3 reads TGTGCCTGGACTCCCCCCGGGGGGACAGGGCCCTATGGCTACACCTTC. This sequence joins TRBV30 and TRBJ1-2; 9 nucleotides agree with TRBD1. The V gene end was trimmed by 4 bases and the J gene end by 4 bases; junction bases not matched to a gene: 13. From germline, CDR1 is GTSNPN and CDR2 SVGIG (reference sequence). This CDR3 spans 16 amino acids.

This sequence joins TRBV28 and TRBJ2-3; the match to TRBD1 covers 8 bases. Germline CDR1 reads MDHEN; CDR2 reads SYDVKM. The CDR3 is 14 residues long. Trimming removed 6 bases from V and 4 bases from J; junction bases left unmatched: 6. In nucleotides, the CDR3 is TGTGCCAGCAGAAGGACAGGGAGGCCAGATACGCAGTATTTT. It specifies CASRRTGRPDTQYF.

The chain uses TRBV30 and TRBJ2-5, with 10 bases aligning to TRBD2. This CDR3 has 15 residues. Trimming at V came to 1 base and at J to 4 bases, leaving 6 bases not matched to a gene. CDR1 is GTSNPN, CDR2 SVGIG, per germline (reference sequence). The CDR3 region is CAWSGVSGRRETQYF. The CDR3 coding sequence is TGTGCCTGGAGTGGGGTTAGCGGGAGGCGAGAGACCCAGTACTTC.

This chain connects TRBV6-2 or TRBV6-3 to TRBJ1-5; D remains ambiguous. This CDR3 is 15 amino acids long. CDR1 MNHEY and CDR2 SVGEGT come from the germline V gene. Trimming removed 2 bases at V and 1 base at J, with 9 bases between. For the CDR3, the DNA is TGTGCCAGCAGTTACGGTGCCAGGAGCAATCAGCCCCAGCATTTT. Translation: CASSYGARSNQPQHF.

The rearrangement joins TRBV5-1 to TRBJ1-3, with D possibly TRBD1 on 6 matching bases. This CDR3 contains 15 residues. Between the trimmed V and J ends, which lost 4 bases and 4 bases, there was a span of 15 bases. Germline V gives CDR1 SGHRS, CDR2 YFSETQ. The CDR3 loop is CASSGLGASGNTIYF. In DNA form, the CDR3 reads TGCGCCAGCAGCGGTCTGGGGGCTTCGGGAAACACCATATATTTT.

The chain carries TRBV12-3 or TRBV12-4 and TRBJ2-7, with D unclear. V lost 6 bases, J lost 3 bases, and 9 bases lay in between. This CDR3 is 12 amino acids long. The CDR3 is CASSYNHYEQYF. The CDR3 DNA reads as TGTGCCAGCAGCTATAATCACTACGAGCAGTACTTC.

The chain has TRBV30 and TRBJ1-1; D may be TRBD1 (6 bases). Germline V gene data show CDR1 as GTSNPN and CDR2 as SVGIG (reference sequence). V lost 4 bases to trimming and J lost 10 bases, with 16 bases between them. CDR3 length equals 12 residues. CDR3 bases: TGTGCCTGGACTAGGGGGAGTAGGGTAGCTTTCTTT. Residues: CAWTRGSRVAFF.

V usage is TRBV10-1 and J usage is TRBJ2-5, with 8 bases aligning to TRBD2. Germline values: CDR1 WNHNN, CDR2 SYGVQD (reference sequence). The CDR3 runs 16 residues. V lost 6 bases and J lost 2; bases outside the gene matches: 11. For the CDR3, the DNA is TGCGCCAGCAGCGTAGGGGCGGGAGGCCTTCAAGAGACCCAGTACTTC. It codes for CASSVGAGGLQETQYF.

With regard to this clone: Other DNA sequences in the same sample also yield this CDR3. The chain employs TRBV5-1 and TRBJ2-5; a possible D gene is TRBD1 (5 bases). Germline loops: CDR1 SGHRS, CDR2 YFSETQ. CDR3 size: 13 residues. Between the trimmed V and J ends, which lost 2 bases and 3 bases, there was a span of 8 bases. CDR3 DNA sequence: TGCGCCAGCAGCTTCACAGGAGAAGAGACCCAGTACTTC. Residues: CASSFTGEETQYF. The whole variable domain, remainder taken from reference TRBV5-1 and TRBJ2-5, is KAGVTQTPRYLIKTRGQQVTLSCSPISGHRSVSWYQQTPGQGLQFLFEYFSETQRNKGNFPGRFSGRQFSNSRSEMNVSTLELGDSALYLCASSFTGEETQYFGPGTRLLVL.

V and J are TRBV4-3 and TRBJ1-5; D possibly corresponds to TRBD1 (5 bases). V was pared by 0 bases and J by 6 bases, with 18 bases between. This CDR3 contains 17 residues. CDR1 is LGHNA and CDR2 is YSLEER in the germline V gene. The CDR3 DNA reads as TGCGCCAGCAGCCAAGATCGAATGGGCCAGGGAGGTCAGCCCCAGCATTTT. Amino acids: CASSQDRMGQGGQPQHF.

The gene calls are TRBV7-2 and TRBJ2-1; TRBD2 might be the D (5 bases). The germline CDR1 and CDR2 sequences are SGHTA and FQGNSA. Trimming left V 6 bases short and J 7 bases short, with 13 bases between. This CDR3 has 13 residues. The CDR3 sequence: CASRDGQRNEQFF. CDR3 DNA: TGTGCCAGCAGAGACGGCCAGCGGAATGAGCAGTTCTTC.

The J gene is TRBJ2-5, the V gene TRBV29-1, with D perhaps TRBD2 (6 bases). The CDR3 loop spans 14 amino acids. The V gene lost 6 bases and the J gene lost 5 bases, with 19 bases spanning the gap. Germline CDR1 and CDR2: SQVTM and ANQGSEA. CDR3 sequence (DNA): TGCAGCGTGGGGACCGGCGCGGGGTGGGAGACCCAGTACTTC. It specifies CSVGTGAGWETQYF.

The V and J genes are TRBV28 and TRBJ1-3; D is unresolved. Germline V gene lookup returns CDR1 MDHEN and CDR2 SYDVKM. The CDR3 has 11 amino acids. The germline V and J ends were trimmed by 7 bases and 4 bases, with 5 bases remaining between them. In DNA, the CDR3 is TGTGCCAGCAATATCGGAAACACCATATATTTT. This translates into CASNIGNTIYF. The full variable domain, with the rest looked up from reference TRBV28 and TRBJ1-3, is DVKVTQSSRYLVKRTGEKVFLECVQDMDHENMFWYRQDPGLGLRLIYFSYDVKMKEKGDIPEGYSVSREKKERFSLILESASTNQTSMYLCASNIGNTIYFGEGSWLTVV.

V and J are TRBV27 and TRBJ1-2; D call uncertain. CDR3 length equals 14 residues. V was clipped by 1 base and J by 4 bases, with 10 bases between them. Germline V gene data show CDR1 as MNHEY and CDR2 as SMNVEV (reference sequence). CDR3 sequence reads: CASSLYYGAYGYTF. CDR3 coding DNA: TGTGCCAGCAGTTTATACTACGGAGCCTATGGCTACACCTTC.

The chain is built from TRBV3-1 (or the pseudogene TRBV3-2) and TRBJ2-7; the match to TRBD2 covers 7 bases. Trimming cost V 8 bases and J 6 bases; bases outside gene matches: 4. The CDR3 has 11 residues. Germline CDR1 reads LGHDT; CDR2 reads YNNKEL (reference sequence). CDR3 residues: CASRGGAEQYF. For the CDR3, the DNA is TGTGCCAGCCGGGGAGGGGCCGAGCAGTACTTC.

The chain recombines TRBV7-3 with TRBJ2-1, with D unresolved. V lost 0 bases, J lost 0 bases, and 9 bases lay in between. CDR3 length equals 16 residues. Germline V gene lookup returns CDR1 SGHTA and CDR2 FQGTGA. CDR3 region: CASSLTSLSSYNEQFF. Here the CDR3 DNA reads TGTGCCAGCAGCTTAACTAGCCTGAGCTCCTACAATGAGCAGTTCTTC.

CDR3 amino acids: CASSILGQLTEAFF. CDR3 sequence (DNA): TGTGCCAGTAGTATATTGGGACAACTCACTGAAGCTTTCTTT. The chain combines TRBV19 with TRBJ1-1; TRBD1 might be the D (6 bases). The CDR3 is 14 residues long. The V end lost 2 bases, the J end lost 4 bases, and 11 bases lay between the germline ends. Germline V CDR1 and CDR2: LNHDA, SQIVND (reference sequence).

The chain joins TRBV14 to TRBJ2-4; 12 nucleotides agree with TRBD2. V shed 1 base and J 7 bases; nucleotides not matched to a gene: 5. The CDR3 spans 16 residues. From germline, CDR1 is SGHDN and CDR2 FVKESK. Here the CDR3 reads CASSQGLAGAWNIQYF. DNA of the CDR3: TGTGCCAGCAGCCAAGGACTAGCGGGAGCCTGGAACATTCAGTACTTC.

This chain joins TRBV18 and TRBJ1-1; a weak D match, TRBD1 (5 bases). CDR1 and CDR2 from the germline V gene are KGHSH and LQKENI. The CDR3 contains 14 residues. V lost 0 bases and J lost 5, with 10 bases in between. CDR3 residues: CASSPPPGVTEAFF. The CDR3 DNA reads TGTGCCAGCTCACCACCCCCGGGGGTAACTGAAGCTTTCTTT.